The 14 T cell receptor beta chains reported below all come from one sample, sequenced in a study of cytomegalovirus exposure and HLA in healthy donors (dated by TCRdb to 2015 to 2018). Library creation used the immunoSEQ multiplex PCR assay. For the multiplex PCR, a mixture combining 60 forward primers for TCR Vbeta segments and 13 reverse primers for TCR Jbeta segments was used. Imported from immuneACCESS, the table was reduced by TCRdb to in-frame sequences with V and J called. These copies leave out some clones; in studies compared against another copy, an unresolved V gene accounts for under half, and the cause of the remainder is not known. The sample table holds around 57,000 clones, of which 89% were seen once. Approximately 1.4% of the sample comes from the top ten. Specimen: PBMCs. Source of these receptors: a man aged 30 to 39 in good health and CMV-seropositive.

This chain connects TRBV5-1 to TRBJ1-2, with a possible D match to TRBD1 (5 bases). With 4 bases removed from V and 5 bases from J, the gap between germline ends came to 12 bases. CDR3 length: 13 amino acids. Germline CDR1 SGHRS, CDR2 YFSETQ. CDR3 amino acids: CASSQTGGYGYTF. The CDR3 DNA follows: TGCGCCAGCAGCCAGACTGGGGGGTATGGCTACACCTTC. The full variable domain, with the rest looked up from reference TRBV5-1 and TRBJ1-2, is KAGVTQTPRYLIKTRGQQVTLSCSPISGHRSVSWYQQTPGQGLQFLFEYFSETQRNKGNFPGRFSGRQFSNSRSEMNVSTLELGDSALYLCASSQTGGYGYTFGSGTRLTVV.

The chain combines TRBV5-4 with TRBJ1-1; D gene unclear. Trimming pared 3 bases from V and 0 bases from J, leaving 12 bases between. Germline loops: CDR1 SGHNT, CDR2 YYREEE (reference sequence). This CDR3 has 15 amino acids. For the CDR3, the DNA is TGTGCCAGCAGCTCCCTAACAGCCATGAACACTGAAGCTTTCTTT. Translated: CASSSLTAMNTEAFF.

Of note for this clone: The junction does not match germline at one end; this may be a read error. This rearrangement joins TRBV7-7 to TRBJ2-1, with D perhaps TRBD2 (6 bases). The CDR3 totals 15 residues. Germline-derived CDR1 and CDR2 are SSHAT and FNYEAQ (reference sequence). The CDR3 DNA follows: TGTGCTAGCAGCCCTAGCGCCATCTCCTACAATGAGCAGTTCTTC. This encodes CASSPSAISYNEQFF. Using reference TRBV7-7 and TRBJ2-1 for the parts outside the CDR3, the full variable domain is GAGVSQSPRYKVTKRGQDVTLRCDPISSHATLYWYQQALGQGPEFLTYFNYEAQPDKSGLPSDRFSAERPEGSISTLTIQRTEQRDSAMYRCASSPSAISYNEQFFGPGTRLTVL.

The chain recombines TRBV9 with TRBJ2-7; 9 positions agree with TRBD1. Trimming cost V 4 bases and J 6 bases; bases outside gene matches: 11. The CDR3 spans 15 residues. Germline CDR1 is SGDLS and CDR2 is YYNGEE. CDR3 loop: CASSPGQGFLGEQYF. The CDR3 DNA follows: TGTGCCAGCAGCCCGGGACAGGGATTTTTGGGCGAGCAGTACTTC.

The chain couples TRBV5-4 to TRBJ2-1; TRBD2 might be the D (6 bases). Trimming removed 4 bases from V and 12 bases from J, with 23 bases in between. The CDR3 length is 15 residues. Per the germline V gene, CDR1 is SGHNT and CDR2 is YYREEE (reference sequence). CDR3 DNA: TGTGCCAGCAGCACCGGGACTGATCCCGGAGTATCGCAGTTCTTC. It specifies CASSTGTDPGVSQFF.

In this sample, this clone turned up once. The chain recombines TRBV6-5 with TRBJ2-1; TRBD2 aligns across 7 bases. Germline CDR1 is MNHEY and CDR2 is SVGAGI. J lost 7 bases, V lost 1 base, and 7 bases had no gene match. This CDR3 comprises 15 residues. CDR3 region: CASSYWGSGRNEQFF. DNA for the CDR3: TGTGCCAGCAGTTACTGGGGTAGCGGGCGAAATGAGCAGTTCTTC.

The genes are TRBV7-3 and TRBJ2-7, with D perhaps matching TRBD1 (6 bases). Looked up from germline, CDR1 is SGHTA and CDR2 is FQGTGA. The length of the CDR3 is 16 residues. V dropped 1 base and J dropped 5 bases, with 18 bases sitting between them. Here the CDR3 reads CASSLNGVGASHEQYF. DNA of the CDR3: TGTGCCAGCAGCTTAAATGGAGTGGGGGCAAGCCACGAGCAGTACTTC.

The V gene is TRBV9, the J gene TRBJ2-1, with 9 bases matching TRBD2. CDR1 and CDR2 (germline): SGDLS, YYNGEE. V lost 4 bases, J lost 9 bases, and 11 bases stayed unmatched. There are 15 residues in the CDR3. This CDR3 reads CASSPRVAGVSEQFF. CDR3 DNA sequence: TGTGCCAGCAGCCCCCGGGTAGCGGGAGTAAGTGAGCAGTTCTTC. Combining the CDR3 with reference TRBV9 and TRBJ2-1 gives the whole variable domain DSGVTQTPKHLITATGQRVTLRCSPRSGDLSVYWYQQSLDQGLQFLIQYYNGEERAKGNILERFSAQQFPDLHSELNLSSLELGDSALYFCASSPRVAGVSEQFFGPGTRLTVL.

There are a few counts of this clone. This chain links TRBV5-4 with TRBJ2-6; D is ambiguous. In germline, CDR1 is SGHNT, CDR2 YYREEE (reference sequence). This CDR3 has 13 residues. The germline V and J ends were trimmed by 2 bases and 2 bases, with 2 bases remaining between them. The CDR3 DNA reads as TGTGCCAGCAGCTTTACTGGGGCCAACGTCCTGACTTTC. This translates into CASSFTGANVLTF.

The chain recombines TRBV27 with TRBJ2-1; TRBD2 matches at 7 bases. This CDR3 has 15 residues. Germline CDR1 MNHEY, CDR2 SMNVEV (reference sequence). V lost 4 bases and J lost 4; bases outside the gene matches: 7. In DNA, the CDR3 is TGTGCCAGCAGTTCACCTAGCGGCCCATACAATGAGCAGTTCTTC. Encoded protein: CASSSPSGPYNEQFF.

The rearrangement joins TRBV6-5 to TRBJ1-4, with D unclear. This CDR3 region has 16 residues. V lost 2 bases, J lost 0 bases, and 10 bases lay in between. From germline, CDR1 is MNHEY and CDR2 SVGAGI. This CDR3 reads CASSYQASATNEKLFF. CDR3 DNA sequence: TGTGCCAGCAGTTACCAAGCTTCGGCAACTAATGAAAAACTGTTTTTT.

V usage is TRBV25-1 and J usage is TRBJ2-5, with 10 bases lining up with TRBD1. V lost 3 bases, J lost 4 bases, and 14 bases stayed unmatched. The CDR3 runs to 18 residues. From germline, CDR1 is MGHDK and CDR2 SYGVNS. CDR3 in amino acids: CASSEREPGQGSAETQYF. CDR3 DNA: TGTGCCAGCAGTGAGAGGGAACCGGGACAGGGGTCCGCAGAGACCCAGTACTTC. Drawing the rest from reference TRBV25-1 and TRBJ2-5, the complete variable domain is EADIYQTPRYLVIGTGKKITLECSQTMGHDKMYWYQQDPGMELHLIHYSYGVNSTEKGDLSSESTVSRIRTEHFPLTLESARPSHTSQYLCASSEREPGQGSAETQYFGPGTRLLVL.

This chain connects TRBV7-2 to TRBJ2-7; D possibly corresponds to TRBD2 (5 bases). Germline V lookup: CDR1 SGHTA, CDR2 FQGNSA. The CDR3 covers 15 residues. The ends were cut back, 1 base at V and 0 bases at J, with 10 bases in the middle. The chain's CDR3 is CASSLDSESSYEQYF. The CDR3 nucleotides are TGTGCCAGCAGCTTAGATAGCGAGAGCTCCTACGAGCAGTACTTC.

The chain uses TRBV30 and TRBJ1-1; 10 bases agree with TRBD1. Germline V gene data show CDR1 as GTSNPN and CDR2 as SVGIG (reference sequence). This CDR3 spans 14 amino acids. Trimming removed 0 bases from V and 6 bases from J; junction bases left unmatched: 4. The CDR3, as DNA: TGTGCCTGGAGTGTCCCCGGACAGGGGGCTGAAGCTTTCTTT. As protein: CAWSVPGQGAEAFF.